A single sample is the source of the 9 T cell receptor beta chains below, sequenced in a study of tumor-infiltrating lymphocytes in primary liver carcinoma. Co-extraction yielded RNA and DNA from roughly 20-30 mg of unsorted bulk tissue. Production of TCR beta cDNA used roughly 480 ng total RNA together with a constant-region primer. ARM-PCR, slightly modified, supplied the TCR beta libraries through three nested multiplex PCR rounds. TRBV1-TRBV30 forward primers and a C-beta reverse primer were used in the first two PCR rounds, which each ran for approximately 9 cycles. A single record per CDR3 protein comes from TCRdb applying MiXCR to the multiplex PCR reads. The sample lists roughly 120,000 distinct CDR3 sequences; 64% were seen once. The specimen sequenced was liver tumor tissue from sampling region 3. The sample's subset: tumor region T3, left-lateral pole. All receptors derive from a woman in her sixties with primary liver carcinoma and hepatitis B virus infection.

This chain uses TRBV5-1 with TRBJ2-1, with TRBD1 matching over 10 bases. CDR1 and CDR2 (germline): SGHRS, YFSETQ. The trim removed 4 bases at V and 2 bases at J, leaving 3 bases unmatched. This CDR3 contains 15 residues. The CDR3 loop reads CASSGGTGAYNEQFF. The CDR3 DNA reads TGCGCCAGCAGCGGCGGGACAGGGGCCTACAATGAGCAGTTCTTC.

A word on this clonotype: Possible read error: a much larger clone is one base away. The CDR3 DNA sequence: TGTACCAGCAGCCCCGGGACAGGGAGGCAGCCCCAGCATTTT. This encodes CTSSPGTGRQPQHF. The gene calls are TRBV28 and TRBJ1-5; 9 bases match TRBD1. Germline V lookup: CDR1 MDHEN, CDR2 SYDVKM. This CDR3 has 14 residues.

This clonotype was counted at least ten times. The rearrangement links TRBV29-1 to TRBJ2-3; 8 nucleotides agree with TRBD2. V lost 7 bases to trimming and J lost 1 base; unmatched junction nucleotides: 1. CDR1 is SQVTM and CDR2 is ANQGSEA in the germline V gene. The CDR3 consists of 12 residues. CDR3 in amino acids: CSAGGGTDTQYF. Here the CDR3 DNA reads TGCAGCGCCGGGGGGGGCACAGATACGCAGTATTTT.

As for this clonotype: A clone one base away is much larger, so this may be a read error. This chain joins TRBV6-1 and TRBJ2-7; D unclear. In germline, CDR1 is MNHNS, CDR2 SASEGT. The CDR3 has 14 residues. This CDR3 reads CANSRAGVTYEQYF. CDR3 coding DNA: TGTGCCAACAGTCGGGCAGGTGTAACCTACGAGCAGTACTTC.

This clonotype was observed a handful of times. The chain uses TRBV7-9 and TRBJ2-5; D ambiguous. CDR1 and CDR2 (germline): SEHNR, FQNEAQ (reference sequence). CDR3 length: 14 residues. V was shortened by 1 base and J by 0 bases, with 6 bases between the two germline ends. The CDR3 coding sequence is TGTGCCAGCAGCTTAGGAGCGCACCAAGAGACCCAGTACTTC. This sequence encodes CASSLGAHQETQYF.

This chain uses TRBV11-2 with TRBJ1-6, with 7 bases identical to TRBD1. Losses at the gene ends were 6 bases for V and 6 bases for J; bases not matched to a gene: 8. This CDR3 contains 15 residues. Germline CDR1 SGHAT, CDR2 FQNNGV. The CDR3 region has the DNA TGTGCCAGCAGGCTCCGGGACAGTCTTAATTCACCCCTCCACTTT. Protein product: CASRLRDSLNSPLHF.

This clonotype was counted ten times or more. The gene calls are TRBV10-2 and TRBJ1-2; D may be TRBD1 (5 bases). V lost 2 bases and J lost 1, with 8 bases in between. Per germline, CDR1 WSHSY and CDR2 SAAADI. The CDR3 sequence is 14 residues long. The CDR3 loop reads CASSEPGSNYGYTF. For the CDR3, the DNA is TGCGCCAGCAGTGAGCCAGGGAGTAACTATGGCTACACCTTC.

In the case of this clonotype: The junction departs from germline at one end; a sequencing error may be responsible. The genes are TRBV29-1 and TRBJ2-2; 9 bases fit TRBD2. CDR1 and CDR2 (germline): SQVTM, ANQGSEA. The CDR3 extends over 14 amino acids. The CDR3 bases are TGCAGCGTTGGGACTAGCGTTAACACTGGGGAGCTGTTTTTT. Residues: CSVGTSVNTGELFF.

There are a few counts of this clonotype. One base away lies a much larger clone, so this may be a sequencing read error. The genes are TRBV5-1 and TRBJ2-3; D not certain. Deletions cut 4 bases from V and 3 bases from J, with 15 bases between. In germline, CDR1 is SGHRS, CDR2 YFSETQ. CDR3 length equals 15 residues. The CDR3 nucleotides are TGCGCCAGCAGCCGGGCATCCCTTCCGACAGATACGCAGTATTTT. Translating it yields CASSRASLPTDTQYF.